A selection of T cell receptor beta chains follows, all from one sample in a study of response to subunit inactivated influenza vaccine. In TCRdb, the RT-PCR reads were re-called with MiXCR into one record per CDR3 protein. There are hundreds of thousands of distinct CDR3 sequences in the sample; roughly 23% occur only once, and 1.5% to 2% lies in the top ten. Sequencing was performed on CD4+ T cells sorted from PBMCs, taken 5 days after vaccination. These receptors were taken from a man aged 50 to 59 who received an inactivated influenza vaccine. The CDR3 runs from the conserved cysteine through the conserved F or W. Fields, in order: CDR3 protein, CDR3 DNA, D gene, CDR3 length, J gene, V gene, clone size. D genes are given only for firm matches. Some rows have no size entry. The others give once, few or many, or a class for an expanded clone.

CDR3aa: CSARGNRDSDTQYF
CDR3nt: TGCAGTGCTAGAGGTAACCGGGACTCAGATACGCAGTATTTT
d_gene: -
len: 14
j_gene: TRBJ2-3
v_gene: TRBV20-1
abundance: -

CDR3aa: CASSLELAGGGEQFF
CDR3nt: TGCGCCAGCAGCTTGGAACTAGCGGGCGGCGGTGAGCAGTTCTTC
d_gene: TRBD2
len: 15
j_gene: TRBJ2-1
v_gene: TRBV5-1
abundance: -

CDR3aa: CSATGTGHTYEQYF
CDR3nt: TGCAGTGCTACAGGGACAGGACATACCTACGAGCAGTACTTC
d_gene: TRBD1
len: 14
j_gene: TRBJ2-7
v_gene: TRBV20-1
abundance: -

CDR3aa: CATSDGLALAGELFF
CDR3nt: TGTGCCACCAGTGATGGACTAGCGTTGGCCGGGGAGCTGTTTTTT
d_gene: TRBD2
len: 15
j_gene: TRBJ2-2
v_gene: TRBV24-1
abundance: -

CDR3aa: CATKGQGAWDTEAFF
CDR3nt: TGTGCCACCAAGGGACAGGGGGCATGGGACACTGAAGCTTTCTTT
d_gene: TRBD1
len: 15
j_gene: TRBJ1-1
v_gene: TRBV10-3
abundance: -

CDR3aa: CAIRVLAGVVDTQYF
CDR3nt: TGTGCCATCAGGGTACTAGCGGGAGTAGTAGATACGCAGTATTTT
d_gene: TRBD2
len: 15
j_gene: TRBJ2-3
v_gene: TRBV10-3
abundance: few

CDR3aa: CASSYSGGASEQYF
CDR3nt: TGTGCCAGCAGTTATAGCGGGGGGGCATCCGAGCAGTACTTC
d_gene: TRBD2
len: 14
j_gene: TRBJ2-7
v_gene: TRBV12-3/TRBV12-4
abundance: -

CDR3aa: CASSPASAKDTQYF
CDR3nt: TGTGCCAGCAGCCCGGCTAGCGCCAAAGATACGCAGTATTTT
d_gene: -
len: 14
j_gene: TRBJ2-3
v_gene: TRBV5-4
abundance: -

CDR3aa: CASSSGSSGANVLTF
CDR3nt: TGCGCCAGCAGCTCAGGGAGCTCTGGGGCCAACGTCCTGACTTTC
d_gene: -
len: 15
j_gene: TRBJ2-6
v_gene: TRBV5-1
abundance: few

CDR3aa: CASSQDISLGEAFF
CDR3nt: TGCGCCAGCAGCCAAGATATCTCTCTAGGTGAAGCTTTCTTT
d_gene: -
len: 14
j_gene: TRBJ1-1
v_gene: TRBV4-3
abundance: -

CDR3aa: CASSVRQGTDTQYF
CDR3nt: TGTGCCAGCAGTGTCCGACAGGGCACAGATACGCAGTATTTT
d_gene: -
len: 14
j_gene: TRBJ2-3
v_gene: TRBV6-1
abundance: -

CDR3aa: CSAPRTLNEQFF
CDR3nt: TGCAGTGCCCCTCGAACATTGAATGAGCAGTTCTTC
d_gene: -
len: 12
j_gene: TRBJ2-1
v_gene: TRBV20-1
abundance: few

CDR3aa: CASSRLRSGSYNEQFF
CDR3nt: TGTGCCAGCAGCCGATTAAGGTCGGGCTCCTACAATGAGCAGTTCTTC
d_gene: -
len: 16
j_gene: TRBJ2-1
v_gene: TRBV2
abundance: -

CDR3aa: CASTTSRPNNEQFF
CDR3nt: TGTGCCAGCACCACTAGCAGACCGAACAATGAGCAGTTCTTC
d_gene: -
len: 14
j_gene: TRBJ2-1
v_gene: TRBV12-3/TRBV12-4
abundance: few

CDR3aa: CASSLTGTEYGYTF
CDR3nt: TGCGCCAGCAGCTTGACCGGGACAGAGTATGGCTACACCTTC
d_gene: TRBD1
len: 14
j_gene: TRBJ1-2
v_gene: TRBV5-1
abundance: -

CDR3aa: CSTLLGQRYEQYF
CDR3nt: TGCAGTACTCTTTTGGGACAGCGCTACGAGCAGTACTTC
d_gene: TRBD1
len: 13
j_gene: TRBJ2-7
v_gene: TRBV20-1
abundance: -

CDR3aa: CASSATGTGNTGELFF
CDR3nt: TGCGCCAGCAGCGCAACCGGGACAGGGAACACCGGGGAGCTGTTTTTT
d_gene: TRBD1
len: 16
j_gene: TRBJ2-2
v_gene: TRBV5-1
abundance: -

CDR3aa: CASSLLKGEQYF
CDR3nt: TGTGCCAGCAGCCTTCTCAAGGGCGAGCAGTACTTC
d_gene: -
len: 12
j_gene: TRBJ2-7
v_gene: TRBV6-2/TRBV6-3
abundance: -

CDR3aa: CASSPPVPGETQYF
CDR3nt: TGTGCCAGCTCACCACCGGTCCCAGGGGAGACCCAGTACTTC
d_gene: -
len: 14
j_gene: TRBJ2-5
v_gene: TRBV18
abundance: -

CDR3aa: CASSSTGTFGNTIYF
CDR3nt: TGCGCCAGCAGCTCCACCGGGACATTCGGAAACACCATATATTTT
d_gene: -
len: 15
j_gene: TRBJ1-3
v_gene: TRBV5-1
abundance: few

CDR3aa: CASSYSWRGYGNTIYF
CDR3nt: TGTGCCAGCAGTTACTCATGGCGCGGATATGGAAACACCATATATTTT
d_gene: -
len: 16
j_gene: TRBJ1-3
v_gene: TRBV6-5
abundance: many

CDR3aa: CASRGLWTSGRALEETQYF
CDR3nt: TGTGCCAGCAGAGGACTGTGGACTAGCGGGAGGGCCCTCGAGGAGACCCAGTACTTC
d_gene: TRBD2
len: 19
j_gene: TRBJ2-5
v_gene: TRBV27
abundance: -

CDR3aa: CATSGAALTGELFF
CDR3nt: TGTGCCACCAGTGGCGCGGCGTTAACCGGGGAGCTGTTTTTT
d_gene: -
len: 14
j_gene: TRBJ2-2
v_gene: TRBV24-1
abundance: -

CDR3aa: CSARDKAGDPYEQYF
CDR3nt: TGCAGTGCTAGAGATAAGGCAGGGGACCCCTACGAGCAGTACTTC
d_gene: -
len: 15
j_gene: TRBJ2-7
v_gene: TRBV20-1
abundance: -

CDR3aa: CASSHPGSRGSGANVLTF
CDR3nt: TGTGCCAGCAGCCATCCAGGGTCGAGAGGGTCTGGGGCCAACGTCCTGACTTTC
d_gene: -
len: 18
j_gene: TRBJ2-6
v_gene: TRBV3-1
abundance: -

CDR3aa: CASRTTGGVYGYTF
CDR3nt: TGTGCCAGCAGAACGACAGGCGGAGTCTATGGCTACACCTTC
d_gene: -
len: 14
j_gene: TRBJ1-2
v_gene: TRBV6-1
abundance: few

CDR3aa: CASSSLKGGYQETQYF
CDR3nt: TGTGCCAGCAGCTCGTTAAAGGGGGGGTACCAAGAGACCCAGTACTTC
d_gene: -
len: 16
j_gene: TRBJ2-5
v_gene: TRBV5-6
abundance: -

CDR3aa: CASRQGETNTGELFF
CDR3nt: TGTGCCAGCAGACAGGGGGAGACGAACACCGGGGAGCTGTTTTTT
d_gene: TRBD1
len: 15
j_gene: TRBJ2-2
v_gene: TRBV6-1
abundance: few

CDR3aa: CAWSVQAGRQPQHF
CDR3nt: TGTGCCTGGAGTGTACAGGCAGGGCGTCAGCCCCAGCATTTT
d_gene: -
len: 14
j_gene: TRBJ1-5
v_gene: TRBV30
abundance: few

CDR3aa: CASSPSGRRYNEQFF
CDR3nt: TGTGCCAGCAGCCCTAGCGGGAGACGCTACAATGAGCAGTTCTTC
d_gene: TRBD2
len: 15
j_gene: TRBJ2-1
v_gene: TRBV6-2/TRBV6-3
abundance: -

CDR3aa: CASSSDGASGRRNEQFF
CDR3nt: TGTGCCAGCAGCTCTGATGGGGCTAGCGGGAGACGCAATGAGCAGTTCTTC
d_gene: TRBD2
len: 17
j_gene: TRBJ2-1
v_gene: TRBV7-2
abundance: few

CDR3aa: CASSQRAGSSDTQYF
CDR3nt: TGCGCCAGCAGCCAACGGGCAGGGAGCTCAGATACGCAGTATTTT
d_gene: -
len: 15
j_gene: TRBJ2-3
v_gene: TRBV4-1
abundance: few

CDR3aa: CASSFGRGRRSGNTIYF
CDR3nt: TGTGCCAGCAGTTTTGGGAGGGGACGCCGCTCTGGAAACACCATATATTTT
d_gene: -
len: 17
j_gene: TRBJ1-3
v_gene: TRBV12-3/TRBV12-4
abundance: few

CDR3aa: CASQDESSYEQYF
CDR3nt: TGCGCCAGCCAGGACGAGAGCTCCTACGAGCAGTACTTC
d_gene: -
len: 13
j_gene: TRBJ2-7
v_gene: TRBV5-1
abundance: -

CDR3aa: CSARDDGRNTQYF
CDR3nt: TGCAGTGCTAGAGATGACGGGCGGAATACGCAGTATTTT
d_gene: -
len: 13
j_gene: TRBJ2-3
v_gene: TRBV20-1
abundance: few

CDR3aa: CAISVKGGDTEAFF
CDR3nt: TGTGCCATCAGTGTGAAGGGCGGGGACACTGAAGCTTTCTTT
d_gene: -
len: 14
j_gene: TRBJ1-1
v_gene: TRBV10-3
abundance: few

CDR3aa: CASSSVLTAETQYF
CDR3nt: TGCGCCAGCAGCTCGGTGCTGACAGCAGAGACCCAGTACTTC
d_gene: -
len: 14
j_gene: TRBJ2-5
v_gene: TRBV5-1
abundance: few

CDR3aa: CASSSSEGEQETQYF
CDR3nt: TGTGCCAGCAGTTCCTCCGAGGGTGAGCAAGAGACCCAGTACTTC
d_gene: -
len: 15
j_gene: TRBJ2-5
v_gene: TRBV6-5
abundance: -

CDR3aa: CAIRAQGAENIQYF
CDR3nt: TGTGCCATCAGGGCACAGGGGGCTGAAAACATTCAGTACTTC
d_gene: TRBD1
len: 14
j_gene: TRBJ2-4
v_gene: TRBV10-3
abundance: -

CDR3aa: CSARAGTGTHPVNF
CDR3nt: TGCAGTGCTAGAGCCGGGACAGGTACCCATCCGGTGAATTTT
d_gene: TRBD1
len: 14
j_gene: TRBJ1-3
v_gene: TRBV20-1
abundance: few

CDR3aa: CASTRPIGRAGNEQFF
CDR3nt: TGTGCCAGCACTAGACCGATAGGAAGGGCTGGGAATGAGCAGTTCTTC
d_gene: -
len: 16
j_gene: TRBJ2-1
v_gene: TRBV28
abundance: -

CDR3aa: CATSDRQASSYNEQFF
CDR3nt: TGTGCCACCAGTGATCGACAGGCCAGCTCCTACAATGAGCAGTTCTTC
d_gene: -
len: 16
j_gene: TRBJ2-1
v_gene: TRBV24-1
abundance: -

CDR3aa: CASSGEGTGYTF
CDR3nt: TGCGCCAGCAGCGGCGAGGGGACGGGCTACACCTTC
d_gene: -
len: 12
j_gene: TRBJ1-2
v_gene: TRBV5-1
abundance: -

CDR3aa: CSVLGTAYGYTF
CDR3nt: TGCAGCGTTCTTGGGACAGCCTATGGCTACACCTTC
d_gene: TRBD1
len: 12
j_gene: TRBJ1-2
v_gene: TRBV29-1
abundance: -

CDR3aa: CASTPTVNTEAFF
CDR3nt: TGTGCCAGCACCCCGACAGTGAACACTGAAGCTTTCTTT
d_gene: -
len: 13
j_gene: TRBJ1-1
v_gene: TRBV12-3/TRBV12-4
abundance: -

CDR3aa: CSARRTSGGETQYF
CDR3nt: TGCAGTGCTAGACGGACTAGCGGTGGGGAGACCCAGTACTTC
d_gene: TRBD2
len: 14
j_gene: TRBJ2-5
v_gene: TRBV20-1
abundance: few

CDR3aa: CASSFLTQPQHF
CDR3nt: TGTGCCAGCAGCTTTTTGACACAGCCCCAGCATTTT
d_gene: -
len: 12
j_gene: TRBJ1-5
v_gene: TRBV7-2
abundance: -